This T cell receptor beta chain derives from a study of long-term antiretroviral therapy in people with HIV. At the survey level, the v3.0 immunoSEQ assay was run. Produced via immunoSEQ multiplex PCR; TCRdb's table is partial and in-frame only. The table lists around 11,000 clones, about four fifths of them singletons. CDR1 is KGHSH and CDR2 is LQKENI in the germline V gene. V was trimmed by 2 bases and J by 5 bases, leaving 12 bases between them. The CDR3 has 14 amino acids. The sequencing used unsorted PBMCs, collected 1.8 years after starting antiretroviral therapy. The receptor was derived from a man aged 40-49 years with HIV. The chain couples TRBV18 to TRBJ2-5; possible D gene TRBD1, 6 bases. The CDR3 nucleotides read TGTGCCAGCTCACCAACAGGGCAAAGGGAGACCCAGTACTTC. This sequence encodes CASSPTGQRETQYF.